The clone carrying this T cell receptor beta chain has a handful of counts. What it recognizes is unknown. This sample was included in a study of T-cell memory formation after mild COVID-19. On the study more broadly: TCR clusters were largely donor specific. General study findings and limits: Second-wave clones reaching peak frequency on day 37 lacked confirmed SARS-CoV-2 specificity. From day 15 to 85, contracting clones were balanced between CD4 and CD8, whereas later expanders leaned toward CD4+.

Between the trimmed V and J ends, which lost 5 bases and 4 bases, there was a span of 14 bases. This CDR3 contains 13 residues. Germline V gene sequence: CDR1 DFQATT, CDR2 SNEGSKA (reference sequence). In TCRdb, the 5' RACE reads were re-called with MiXCR into one record per CDR3 protein. The sample yields under 300,000 distinct CDR3 sequences, roughly 17% seen once. This TCR came from a man aged 18 to 30 who had mild COVID-19 (a few samples of this study predate the infection). Cell type and time point are not known. The V call is TRBV20-1, the J call TRBJ1-2; no clear D gene. Sequencing used PBMCs or a T cell subset sorted from them (not recorded which). In DNA, the CDR3 is TGCAGTGCTCGTTTGGAGTGGACCTATGGCTACACCTTC. This codes for CSARLEWTYGYTF.